This paragraph covers one T cell receptor (beta chain) sequence. This clonotype has just a few counts. Its cognate antigen has yet to be identified. No much larger clone is present one base from it, and per-base qualities are unavailable. The roughly 39 donors, aged about 6 to 95 years, were systemically healthy Caucasian individuals from Russia. Each donor gave about 11 milliliters of peripheral blood, drawn into EDTA-treated Vacutainer tubes. Ficoll-Paque density-gradient centrifugation was used to isolate PBMCs, with at least 6.5 million per sample. Trizol reagent was used to extract total RNA from PBMCs, with at least 5 micrograms per sample. Naive CD45RAhigh/CD27high T cell percentages were measured by flow cytometry on a PBMC aliquot from every donor. The CDR3 numbers 20 residues from cysteine through phenylalanine. Only the CDR3 part of the read is kept: 60 bases, read in frame from the first base. From a lookup of the germline V gene, CDR1 and CDR2 are MGHDK and SYGVNS. V and J are trimmed by 1 base and 5 bases, and the gene matches miss 22 bases of the junction.

This sample is part of a study of blood T cells in healthy people across ages (dated by TCRdb to the mid-2010s). With regard to the full study: Template switching captured roughly one uniquely barcoded TCR beta cDNA molecule per two T cells in model experiments. To avoid experimental bias, donors of different ages were randomly spread across the sequencing lanes. The donors were split into four age groups: young (average around 16 years), middle-aged (39), aged (over 55) and long-lived (approximately 80). For two donors (one aged 18 to 30 and one aged 80 or older), the study analyzed two additional independent replicas of 1 million unique cDNA reads from the same blood draw. Using deep sequencing normalized with unique cDNA molecular identifiers, the study measured how TCR beta repertoire diversity changes with age.

Libraries were made using 5' RACE. Sequencer: Illumina HiSeq 2500. A second PCR of roughly 6 to 11 cycles was performed with a sample-barcoded 5' primer and a J-beta primer mix. A unique molecular identifier was introduced onto each TCR beta cDNA molecule by a template-switch 5' adaptor carrying 12 random nucleotides. At least 2.5 million CDR3-containing paired-end reads were obtained from each sample. First-strand cDNA was synthesized from all RNA with the Mint cDNA synthesis kit, primed by a TRBC-specific oligonucleotide. After uracil-DNA glycosylase treatment, a first 18-cycle PCR used universal primers M1SS and BC2_uni_R on all cDNA. On the study's bioinformatics: Normalization of each sample was performed by random selection of 1 million high-quality reads, each carrying a distinct molecular identifier. Instead of being binned into consensus sequences, reads that shared molecular identifiers were thrown out. MiTCR, set to a Q25 quality threshold and the strictest error-elimination algorithm, was used for CDR3 identification, clonotype clustering and error correction. Lower-bound total TCR beta diversity was estimated with a nonparametric unseen species model using Euler transformation. TCRdb reprocessing: public reads trimmed at Q25 with fastp, clones called with MiXCR, in-frame beta chains kept. All rows with the same CDR3 protein become a single entry with the most common DNA and genes. None of the V and J calls come from the authors' own analysis; TCRdb made them. The sample table shows about 1.5 million distinct CDR3 sequences, and approximately 42% are seen once. The top ten constitute just over 4% of the sample.

General study outcomes and caveats: The CMV infection status of donors was not known, potentially confounding age-related changes in expanded clonotypes. Total diversity estimates from one million sequenced T cells were considered lower bounds and underestimates. The long-lived group showed more naive CD4+ T cells, fewer expanded clones and increased TCR diversity than the aged group, suggesting age selection. Observed TCR beta diversity per million T cells fell roughly linearly with age, and a significant reduction was already apparent by age roughly 41. Conclusive comparison of naive and antigen-experienced compartments was prevented by the profiling of bulk unsorted PBMCs. Observed TCR beta diversity correlated strongly with the percentage of naive T cells measured by flow cytometry.

Sequencing was done on a sample of blood. This chain joins TRBV25-1 to TRBJ2-7; TRBD2 agrees with 8 junctional bases. The receptor's source is a woman under 30 in good health. The DNA reads as follows: TGTGCCAGCAGTGAATTCTCCCGGAGGGAGCGGGGGTCAGGTAGGAACGAGCAGTACTTC. The translation is CASSEFSRRERGSGRNEQYF.